This T cell receptor beta chain was sequenced for a study of blood T cell repertoires in COVID-19. Seattle's cohort entered during active infection and was followed longitudinally. Methods used by the authors: The assay estimated nucleated cells by amplifying reference gene primers. Sequenced by immunoSEQ multiplex PCR; TCRdb stores in-frame clones only, minus some. V, J and clone size reflect that table, while D and trimming were determined from the DNA. Of about 130,000 clones listed, approximately 85% are singletons. Deletions cut 1 base from V and 11 bases from J, with 14 bases between. This CDR3 has 13 amino acids. Germline V gene data show CDR1 as LGHDT and CDR2 as YNNKEL (reference sequence).

The sequencing input was peripheral blood. The clonotype comes from an elderly woman with COVID-19, enrolled during active disease. V gene TRBV3-1 (or the pseudogene TRBV3-2) combines with J gene TRBJ1-2; D gene unclear. The CDR3 sequence is CASSQGYGLRYTF. CDR3 DNA: TGTGCCAGCAGCCAAGGATATGGACTCAGGTACACCTTC.